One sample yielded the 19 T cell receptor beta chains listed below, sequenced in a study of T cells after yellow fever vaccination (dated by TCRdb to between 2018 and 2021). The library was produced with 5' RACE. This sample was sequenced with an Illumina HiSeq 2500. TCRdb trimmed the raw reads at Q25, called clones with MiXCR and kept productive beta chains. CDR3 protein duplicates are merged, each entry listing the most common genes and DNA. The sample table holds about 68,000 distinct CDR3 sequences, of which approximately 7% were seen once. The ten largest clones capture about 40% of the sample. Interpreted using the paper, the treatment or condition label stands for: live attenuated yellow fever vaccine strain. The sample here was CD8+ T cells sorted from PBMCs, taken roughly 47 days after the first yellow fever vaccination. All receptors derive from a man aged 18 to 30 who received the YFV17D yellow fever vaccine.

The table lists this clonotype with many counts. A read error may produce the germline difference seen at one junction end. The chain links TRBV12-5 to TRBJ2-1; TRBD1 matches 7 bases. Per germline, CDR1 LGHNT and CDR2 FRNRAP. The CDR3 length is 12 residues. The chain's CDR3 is CASGLLPTDRWF. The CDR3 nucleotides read TGTGCTAGTGGTTTGCTCCCCACGGACAGGTGGTTT.

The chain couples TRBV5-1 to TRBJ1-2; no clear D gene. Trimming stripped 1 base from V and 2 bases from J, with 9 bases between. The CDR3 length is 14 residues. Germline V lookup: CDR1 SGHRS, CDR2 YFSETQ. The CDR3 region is CASSLSGYNYGYTF. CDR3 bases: TGCGCCAGCAGCTTGTCAGGCTACAACTATGGCTACACCTTC.

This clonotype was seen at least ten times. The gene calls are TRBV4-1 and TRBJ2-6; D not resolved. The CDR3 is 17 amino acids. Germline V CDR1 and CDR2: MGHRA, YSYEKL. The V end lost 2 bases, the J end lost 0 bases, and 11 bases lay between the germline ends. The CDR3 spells CASSQPRFGSGANVLTF. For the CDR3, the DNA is TGCGCCAGCAGCCAACCCCGGTTCGGCTCTGGGGCCAACGTCCTGACTTTC.

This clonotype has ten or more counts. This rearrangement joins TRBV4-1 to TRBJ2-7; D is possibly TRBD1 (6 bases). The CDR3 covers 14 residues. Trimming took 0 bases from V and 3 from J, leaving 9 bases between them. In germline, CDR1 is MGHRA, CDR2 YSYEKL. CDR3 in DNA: TGCGCCAGCAGCCAAGATCGAGGGGGCTACGAGCAGTACTTC. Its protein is CASSQDRGGYEQYF.

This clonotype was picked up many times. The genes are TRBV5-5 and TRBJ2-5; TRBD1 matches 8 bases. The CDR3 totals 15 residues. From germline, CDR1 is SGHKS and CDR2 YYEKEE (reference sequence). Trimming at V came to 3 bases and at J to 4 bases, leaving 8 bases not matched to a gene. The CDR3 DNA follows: TGTGCCAGCAGCTCGCAAAGACAGGGGCGAGAGACCCAGTACTTC. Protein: CASSSQRQGRETQYF. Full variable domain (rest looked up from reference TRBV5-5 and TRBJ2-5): DAGVTQSPTHLIKTRGQQVTLRCSPISGHKSVSWYQQVLGQGPQFIFQYYEKEERGRGNFPDRFSARQFPNYSSELNVNALLLGDSALYLCASSSQRQGRETQYFGPGTRLLVL.

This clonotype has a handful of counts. The DNA for the CDR3 is TGTGCCAGCAGCGGTACCCCGCTAGCGGGGGCGGACAATGAGCAGTTCTTC. Amino acids: CASSGTPLAGADNEQFF. The chain has TRBV9 and TRBJ2-1; 10 bases are shared with TRBD2. CDR3 length: 17 residues. CDR1 is SGDLS, CDR2 YYNGEE, per germline. V lost 3 bases to trimming and J lost 5 bases; unmatched junction nucleotides: 11.

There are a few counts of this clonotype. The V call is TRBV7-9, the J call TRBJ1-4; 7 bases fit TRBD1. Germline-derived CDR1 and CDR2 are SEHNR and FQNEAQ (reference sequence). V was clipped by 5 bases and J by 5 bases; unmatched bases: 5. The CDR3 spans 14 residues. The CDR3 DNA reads TGTGCCAGCAGCCCCGGGACAGTGAATGAAAAACTGTTTTTT. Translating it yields CASSPGTVNEKLFF.

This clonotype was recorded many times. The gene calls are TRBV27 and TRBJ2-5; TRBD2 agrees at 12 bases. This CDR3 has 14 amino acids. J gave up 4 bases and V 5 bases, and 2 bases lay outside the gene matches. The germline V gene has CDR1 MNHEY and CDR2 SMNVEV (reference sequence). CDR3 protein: CASSELAGGETQYF. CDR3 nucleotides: TGTGCCAGCAGTGAACTAGCGGGGGGAGAGACCCAGTACTTC.

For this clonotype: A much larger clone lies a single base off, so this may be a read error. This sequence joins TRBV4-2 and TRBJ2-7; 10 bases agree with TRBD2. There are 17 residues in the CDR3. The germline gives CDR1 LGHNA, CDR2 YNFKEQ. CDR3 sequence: CAISQGLAGDLTYEQYF. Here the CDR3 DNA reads TGTGCCATCAGCCAGGGCCTAGCGGGGGACCTAACCTACGAGCAGTACTTC.

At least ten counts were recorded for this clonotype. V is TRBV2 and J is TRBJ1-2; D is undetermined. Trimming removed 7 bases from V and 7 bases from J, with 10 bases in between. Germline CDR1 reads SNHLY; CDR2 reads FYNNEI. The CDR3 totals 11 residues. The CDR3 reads CASKVYPGYTF. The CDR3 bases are TGTGCCAGCAAGGTATACCCTGGCTACACCTTC.

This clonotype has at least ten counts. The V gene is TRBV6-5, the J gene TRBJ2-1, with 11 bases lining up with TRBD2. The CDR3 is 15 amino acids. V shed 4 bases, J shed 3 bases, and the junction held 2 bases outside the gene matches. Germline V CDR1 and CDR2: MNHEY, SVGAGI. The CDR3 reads CASSLAGGFYNEQFF. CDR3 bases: TGTGCCAGCAGTTTAGCGGGGGGGTTCTACAATGAGCAGTTCTTC.

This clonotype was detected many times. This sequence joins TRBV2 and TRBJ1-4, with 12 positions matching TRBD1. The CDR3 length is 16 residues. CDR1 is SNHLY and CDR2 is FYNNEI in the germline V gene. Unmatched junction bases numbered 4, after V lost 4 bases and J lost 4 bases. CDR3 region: CASSGGTGGRNEKLFF. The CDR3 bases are TGTGCCAGCAGTGGCGGGACAGGGGGCCGTAATGAAAAACTGTTTTTT.

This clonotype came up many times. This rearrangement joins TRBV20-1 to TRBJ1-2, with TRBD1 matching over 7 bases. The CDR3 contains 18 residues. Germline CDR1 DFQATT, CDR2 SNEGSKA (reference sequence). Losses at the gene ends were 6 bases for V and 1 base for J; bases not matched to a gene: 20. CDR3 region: CSATFTGTEVFFNYGYTF. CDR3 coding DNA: TGCAGTGCCACTTTCACCGGGACAGAAGTATTTTTTAACTATGGCTACACCTTC.

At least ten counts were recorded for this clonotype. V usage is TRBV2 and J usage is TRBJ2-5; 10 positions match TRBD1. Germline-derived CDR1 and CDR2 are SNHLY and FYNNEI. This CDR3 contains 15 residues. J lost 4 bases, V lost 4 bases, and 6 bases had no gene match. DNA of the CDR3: TGTGCCAGCAGTGGCCTGGGGGACAGGGGAGAGACCCAGTACTTC. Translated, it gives CASSGLGDRGETQYF. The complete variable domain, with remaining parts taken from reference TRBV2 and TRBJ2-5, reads EPEVTQTPSHQVTQMGQEVILRCVPISNHLYFYWYRQILGQKVEFLVSFYNNEISEKSEIFDDQFSVERPDGSNFTLKIRSTKLEDSAMYFCASSGLGDRGETQYFGPGTRLLVL.

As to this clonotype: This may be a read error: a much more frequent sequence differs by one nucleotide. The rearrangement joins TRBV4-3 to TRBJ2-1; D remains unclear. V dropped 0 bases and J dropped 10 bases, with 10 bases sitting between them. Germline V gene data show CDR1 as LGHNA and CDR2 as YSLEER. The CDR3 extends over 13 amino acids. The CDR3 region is CASSQESLLEQFF. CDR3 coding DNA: TGCGCCAGCAGCCAAGAAAGCCTTTTAGAGCAGTTCTTC.

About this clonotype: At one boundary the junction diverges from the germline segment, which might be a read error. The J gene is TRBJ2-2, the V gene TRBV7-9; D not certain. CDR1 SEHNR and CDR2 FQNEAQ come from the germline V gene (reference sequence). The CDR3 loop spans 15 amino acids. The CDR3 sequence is CAISPGHLGWGELFF. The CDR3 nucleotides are TGTGCCATCAGCCCTGGGCACCTCGGCTGGGGGGAGCTGTTTTTT.

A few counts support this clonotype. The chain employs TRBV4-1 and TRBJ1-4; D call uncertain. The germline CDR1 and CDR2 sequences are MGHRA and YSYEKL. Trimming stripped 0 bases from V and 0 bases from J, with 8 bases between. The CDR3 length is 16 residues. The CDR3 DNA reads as TGCGCCAGCAGCCAAGAACGGATTGCAACTAATGAAAAACTGTTTTTT. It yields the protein CASSQERIATNEKLFF.

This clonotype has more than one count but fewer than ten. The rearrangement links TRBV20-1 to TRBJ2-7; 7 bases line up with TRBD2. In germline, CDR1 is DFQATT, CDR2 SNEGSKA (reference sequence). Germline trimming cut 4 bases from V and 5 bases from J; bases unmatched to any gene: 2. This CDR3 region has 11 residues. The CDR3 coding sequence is TGCAGTGCTAAGGGAGGGAACGAGCAGTACGTC. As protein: CSAKGGNEQYV.

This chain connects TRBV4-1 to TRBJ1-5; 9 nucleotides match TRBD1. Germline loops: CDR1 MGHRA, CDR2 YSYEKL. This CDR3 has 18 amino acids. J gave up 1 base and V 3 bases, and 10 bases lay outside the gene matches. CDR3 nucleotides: TGCGCCAGCAGCCACCTAGGACAGGGGAGGGCAAGCAATCAGCCCCAGCATTTT. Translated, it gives CASSHLGQGRASNQPQHF.